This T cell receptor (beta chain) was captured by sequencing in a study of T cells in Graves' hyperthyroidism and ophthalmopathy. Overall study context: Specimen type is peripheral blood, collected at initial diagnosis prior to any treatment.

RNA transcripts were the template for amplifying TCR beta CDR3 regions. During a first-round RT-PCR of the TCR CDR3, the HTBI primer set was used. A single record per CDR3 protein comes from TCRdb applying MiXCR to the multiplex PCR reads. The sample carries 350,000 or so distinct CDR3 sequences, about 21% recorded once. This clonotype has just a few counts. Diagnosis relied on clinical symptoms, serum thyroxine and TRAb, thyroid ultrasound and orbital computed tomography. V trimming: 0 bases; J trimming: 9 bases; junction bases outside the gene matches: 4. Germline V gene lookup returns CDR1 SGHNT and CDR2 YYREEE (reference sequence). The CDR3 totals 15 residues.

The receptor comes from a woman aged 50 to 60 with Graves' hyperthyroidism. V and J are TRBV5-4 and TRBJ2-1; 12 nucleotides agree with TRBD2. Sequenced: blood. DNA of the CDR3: TGTGCCAGCAGCTTGGCGGCTAGCGGGGGGGTTGAGCAGTTCTTC. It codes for CASSLAASGGVEQFF.